What follows are 15 T cell receptor beta chains derived from one specimen sequenced in a study of identical twins' blood T cells. TCRdb reprocessed the 5' RACE reads with MiXCR, giving one entry per CDR3 protein. The sample comprises a few hundred thousand distinct CDR3 sequences, over 25% of which are singletons, and 6.1% rests with the top ten. The sample consisted of PBMCs. The receptors derive from a woman between 18 and 55 years old in good health.

The V call is TRBV7-9, the J call TRBJ1-5, with D possibly matching TRBD1 (5 bases). V lost 9 bases and J 13 bases, leaving 31 bases between the germline ends. The CDR3 runs 16 residues. Germline CDR1 and CDR2: SEHNR and FQNEAQ (reference sequence). CDR3 sequence: CASLGSGDYYTDTQHF. CDR3 sequence (DNA): TGTGCCAGTCTGGGGAGCGGGGACTATTACACAGATACGCAGCATTTT.

This clonotype was observed a single time. J is TRBJ2-1 and V is TRBV6-2 or TRBV6-3; D is uncertain. CDR1 and CDR2 from the germline V gene are MNHEY and SVGEGT. The CDR3 runs 15 residues. The V and J ends lost 7 bases and 0 bases respectively, with 13 bases between them. CDR3 sequence (DNA): TGTGCCAGCAACCAGAGGTTGAGCTCCTACAATGAGCAGTTCTTC. Its translation is CASNQRLSSYNEQFF.

This chain joins TRBV6-5 and TRBJ1-1, with D possibly matching TRBD1 (5 bases). This CDR3 has 14 residues. CDR1 MNHEY and CDR2 SVGAGI come from the germline V gene. With 7 bases removed from V and 6 bases from J, the gap between germline ends came to 18 bases. CDR3 sequence reads: CASTPLGVPAEAFF. The CDR3 DNA reads as TGTGCCAGCACCCCGCTGGGGGTGCCCGCTGAAGCTTTCTTT.

As concerns this clonotype: A read error may produce the germline difference seen at one junction end. The V gene is TRBV29-1, the J gene TRBJ2-1; D perhaps matches TRBD1 (7 bases). Germline-derived CDR1 and CDR2 are SQVTM and ANQGSEA. The CDR3 is 14 amino acids. CDR3 amino acids: CSVEGGRGVDERFF. In nucleotides, the CDR3 is TGCAGCGTTGAAGGGGGCAGGGGGGTCGATGAGCGGTTCTTC.

This clonotype was counted ten times or more. The chain employs TRBV20-1 and TRBJ1-4; no definite D call. Trimming stripped 2 bases from V and 8 bases from J, with 15 bases between. Germline CDR1 DFQATT, CDR2 SNEGSKA (reference sequence). This CDR3 spans 14 amino acids. CDR3 coding DNA: TGCAGTGCTAGATCCTCCAGCAAAGGAGAAAAACTGTTTTTT. Translated: CSARSSSKGEKLFF.

In its sample, this clonotype was seen once. This rearrangement joins TRBV21-1 to TRBJ1-2. TRBV21-1 has pseudogene status. The CDR3 consists of 10 residues. CDR3 in amino acids: CASSSHGYTF. The CDR3 nucleotides are TGTGCCAGCAGTAGTCACGGCTACACCTTC.

V gene TRBV5-1 combines with J gene TRBJ1-6; D is unresolved. CDR1 and CDR2 (germline): SGHRS, YFSETQ. There are 18 residues in the CDR3. V dropped 1 base and J dropped 6 bases, with 20 bases sitting between them. CDR3 sequence reads: CASSLSHSSFRGNSPLHF. As DNA, the CDR3 is TGCGCCAGCAGCTTGTCCCACAGCAGCTTTCGGGGTAATTCACCCCTCCACTTT.

The chain joins TRBV12-5 to TRBJ1-5, with a possible D match to TRBD1 (5 bases). Per the germline V gene, CDR1 is LGHNT and CDR2 is FRNRAP. Between the trimmed V and J ends, which lost 0 bases and 5 bases, there was a span of 17 bases. This CDR3 contains 17 residues. CDR3 residues: CASGLVHGPKGDQPQHF. DNA of the CDR3: TGTGCTAGTGGTTTGGTACACGGACCTAAAGGGGATCAGCCCCAGCATTTT.

As to this clonotype: The junction departs from the called germline gene at one end, perhaps through a read error. V gene TRBV2 combines with J gene TRBJ1-2, with a tentative D call TRBD1 (5 bases). Germline-derived CDR1 and CDR2 are SNHLY and FYNNEI. The CDR3 spans 13 residues. The CDR3 nucleotides are TGTGCCAGCCTGTTTGAGGGACGGAATGGCTGCGCCTTC. Translated, it gives CASLFEGRNGCAF.

In its sample, this clonotype was seen a few times. The V and J genes are TRBV15 and TRBJ1-5, with a weak D call TRBD1 (5 bases). The V and J ends lost 3 bases and 0 bases respectively, with 21 bases between them. CDR1 and CDR2 from the germline V gene are LNHNV and YYDKDF (reference sequence). The CDR3 is 19 amino acids. The CDR3 sequence is CATSRVDSPRFISNQPQHF. CDR3 nucleotide sequence: TGTGCCACCAGCAGGGTAGACAGTCCCCGATTTATTAGCAATCAGCCCCAGCATTTT.

The table lists this clonotype with many counts. This rearrangement joins TRBV29-1 to TRBJ1-4; D gene uncertain. The V gene lost 2 bases and the J gene lost 4 bases, with 5 bases spanning the gap. The length of the CDR3 is 12 residues. Germline loops: CDR1 SQVTM, CDR2 ANQGSEA. CDR3 region: CSVETDNEKLFF. DNA for the CDR3: TGCAGCGTTGAAACAGATAATGAAAAACTGTTTTTT.

This clonotype appeared a few times. The chain combines TRBV15 with TRBJ1-2; TRBD1 is a possible D gene (6 bases). V lost 3 bases and J lost 0, with 11 bases in between. CDR3 length equals 15 residues. Germline loops: CDR1 LNHNV, CDR2 YYDKDF (reference sequence). CDR3: CATSSHRVANYGYTF. The CDR3 coding sequence is TGTGCCACCAGCAGTCACAGGGTAGCTAACTATGGCTACACCTTC.

V is TRBV4-3 and J is TRBJ1-2; D ambiguous. V was trimmed by 0 bases and J by 8 bases, leaving 16 bases between them. This CDR3 is built from 15 residues. Germline V gives CDR1 LGHNA, CDR2 YSLEER. CDR3 nucleotides: TGCGCCAGCAGCCAAGATCCGGGTGGATTCAGCGGCTACACCTTC. Translation gives CASSQDPGGFSGYTF.

J is TRBJ2-3 and V is TRBV11-2; D not resolved. V was cut by 1 base and J by 8 bases, with 4 bases left in between. Per the germline V gene, CDR1 is SGHAT and CDR2 is FQNNGV. The CDR3 contains 11 residues. The CDR3: CASSLGFTQYF. CDR3 sequence (DNA): TGTGCCAGCAGCTTAGGTTTTACGCAGTATTTT.

About this clonotype itself: The junction and the germline gene differ at one end; a read error may be behind it. The CDR3 region has the DNA TGCGCCAGCAGCCCCGAGTGGGTGGGGTACAATGAGCAGCTCTTC. Translating gives CASSPEWVGYNEQLF. The chain recombines TRBV4-3 with TRBJ2-1; no clear D. Looked up from germline, CDR1 is LGHNA and CDR2 is YSLEER. The CDR3 extends over 15 amino acids.